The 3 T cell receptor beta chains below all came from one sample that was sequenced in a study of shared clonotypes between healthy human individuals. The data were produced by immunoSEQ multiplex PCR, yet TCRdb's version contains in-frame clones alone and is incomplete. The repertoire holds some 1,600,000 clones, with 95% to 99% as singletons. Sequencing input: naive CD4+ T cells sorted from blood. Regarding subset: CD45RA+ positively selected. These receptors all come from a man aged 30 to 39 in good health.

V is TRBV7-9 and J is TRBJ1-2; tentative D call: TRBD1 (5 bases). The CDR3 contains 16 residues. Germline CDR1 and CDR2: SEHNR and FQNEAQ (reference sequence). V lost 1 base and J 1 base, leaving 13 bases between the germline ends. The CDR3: CASSLGGANSNYGYTF. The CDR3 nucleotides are TGTGCCAGCAGCTTAGGTGGGGCGAACAGTAACTATGGCTACACCTTC.

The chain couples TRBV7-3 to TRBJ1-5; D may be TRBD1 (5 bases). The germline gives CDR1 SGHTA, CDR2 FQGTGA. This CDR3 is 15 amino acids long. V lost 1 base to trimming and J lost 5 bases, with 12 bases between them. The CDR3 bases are TGTGCCAGCAGCTTAAGGGCAGGGCTTGATCAGCCCCAGCATTTT. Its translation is CASSLRAGLDQPQHF. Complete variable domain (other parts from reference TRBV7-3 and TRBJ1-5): GAGVSQTPSNKVTEKGKYVELRCDPISGHTALYWYRQSLGQGPEFLIYFQGTGAADDSGLPNDRFFAVRPEGSVSTLKIQRTERGDSAVYLCASSLRAGLDQPQHFGDGTRLSIL.

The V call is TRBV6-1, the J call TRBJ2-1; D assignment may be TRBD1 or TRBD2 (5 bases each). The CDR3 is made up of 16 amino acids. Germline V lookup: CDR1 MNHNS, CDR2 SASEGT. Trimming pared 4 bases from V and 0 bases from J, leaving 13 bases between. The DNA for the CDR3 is TGTGCCAGCAGTGCCCAGGGACGGGCCTCCTACAATGAGCAGTTCTTC. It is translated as CASSAQGRASYNEQFF.